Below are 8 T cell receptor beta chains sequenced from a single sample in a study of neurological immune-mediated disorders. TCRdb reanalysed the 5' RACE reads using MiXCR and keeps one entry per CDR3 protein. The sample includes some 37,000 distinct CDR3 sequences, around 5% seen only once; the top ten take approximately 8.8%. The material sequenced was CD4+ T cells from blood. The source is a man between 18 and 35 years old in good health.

DNA of the CDR3: TGTGCCATCAGCCGCCGGGACAGCTCCTACAATGAGCAGTTCTTC. Translating it yields CAISRRDSSYNEQFF. The chain joins TRBV10-3 to TRBJ2-1; TRBD1 aligns across 7 bases. V was pared by 6 bases and J by 0 bases, with 5 bases of the junction left unmatched. This CDR3 is built from 15 residues. The germline V gene has CDR1 ENHRY and CDR2 SYGVKD.

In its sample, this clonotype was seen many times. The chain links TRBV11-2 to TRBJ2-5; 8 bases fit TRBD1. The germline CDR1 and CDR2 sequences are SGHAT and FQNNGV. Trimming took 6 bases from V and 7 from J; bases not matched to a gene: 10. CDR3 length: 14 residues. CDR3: CASRPQGAPGTQYF. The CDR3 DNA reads TGTGCCAGCAGGCCCCAGGGGGCGCCGGGGACCCAGTACTTC.

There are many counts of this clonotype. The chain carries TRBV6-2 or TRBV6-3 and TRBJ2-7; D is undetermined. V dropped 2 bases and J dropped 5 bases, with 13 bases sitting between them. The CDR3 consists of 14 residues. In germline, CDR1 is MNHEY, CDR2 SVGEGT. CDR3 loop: CASSYGGGVNEQYF. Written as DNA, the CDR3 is TGTGCCAGCAGTTACGGCGGTGGGGTCAACGAGCAGTACTTC.

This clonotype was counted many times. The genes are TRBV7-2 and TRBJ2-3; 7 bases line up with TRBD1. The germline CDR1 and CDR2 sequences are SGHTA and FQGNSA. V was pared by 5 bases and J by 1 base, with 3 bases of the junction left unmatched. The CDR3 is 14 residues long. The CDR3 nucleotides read TGTGCCAGCAGCCCGGGACAGCGCACAGATACGCAGTATTTT. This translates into CASSPGQRTDTQYF.

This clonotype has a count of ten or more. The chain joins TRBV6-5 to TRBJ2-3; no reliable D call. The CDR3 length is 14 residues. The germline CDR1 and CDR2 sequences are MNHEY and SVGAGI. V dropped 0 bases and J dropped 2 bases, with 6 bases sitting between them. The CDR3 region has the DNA TGTGCCAGCAGTTACTCGGAGCCCACAGATACGCAGTATTTT. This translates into CASSYSEPTDTQYF.

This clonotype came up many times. The CDR3: CAISGQPSGGYEQYF. CDR3 sequence (DNA): TGTGCCATCAGTGGCCAGCCTAGCGGGGGCTACGAGCAGTACTTC. The chain recombines TRBV10-3 with TRBJ2-7; 10 bases are shared with TRBD2. The CDR3 runs to 15 residues. Germline V CDR1 and CDR2: ENHRY, SYGVKD. The V segment lost 4 bases and the J segment 3 bases; nucleotides outside the gene matches: 6.

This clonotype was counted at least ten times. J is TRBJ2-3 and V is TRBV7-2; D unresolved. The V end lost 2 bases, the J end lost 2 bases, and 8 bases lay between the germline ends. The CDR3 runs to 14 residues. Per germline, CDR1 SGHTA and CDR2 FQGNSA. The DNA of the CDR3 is TGTGCCAGCAGCTTAATACCCATCACAGATACGCAGTATTTT. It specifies CASSLIPITDTQYF.

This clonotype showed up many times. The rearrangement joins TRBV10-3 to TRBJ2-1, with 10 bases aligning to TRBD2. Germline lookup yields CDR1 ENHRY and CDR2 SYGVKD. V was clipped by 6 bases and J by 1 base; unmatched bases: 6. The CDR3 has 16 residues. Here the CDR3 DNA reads TGTGCCATCAGCCTAGCGGGGGTATTATCCTACAATGAGCAGTTCTTC. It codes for CAISLAGVLSYNEQFF.